Listed below are T cell receptor beta chains from one sample, sequenced in a study of blood T cells in healthy people across ages. From the 5' RACE reads, TCRdb called clonotypes with MiXCR, one entry per CDR3 protein. The sample includes around 1,800,000 distinct CDR3 sequences, roughly two fifths seen only once; the top ten take about 21%. What was sequenced was blood. The receptors derive from a human donor in good health. The CDR3 runs from the conserved cysteine through the conserved F or W. The D gene is left open where the match is weak. Clone size is given for some rows only: seen once, a few or many times, or a class if the clone is expanded.

D gene	V gene	J gene	clone size	CDR3 DNA	CDR3 protein
TRBD1	TRBV20-1	TRBJ2-5	.	TGCAGTGCCAAGGGACAGGACCAAGAGACCCAGTACTTC	CSAKGQDQETQYF
TRBD2	TRBV5-1	TRBJ2-7	.	TGCGCCAGCAGCAGCGGGACTCCGATCTCCTACGAGCGGTACTTC	CASSSGTPISYERYF
.	TRBV12-3/TRBV12-4	TRBJ2-1	.	TGTGCCAGCAGACTCCGACGGCCTAATGAGCAGTTCTTC	CASRLRRPNEQFF
.	TRBV11-2	TRBJ2-3	few	TGTGCCAGCAGCTTAGATCCGACCCCATCGGATACGCAGTATTTT	CASSLDPTPSDTQYF
.	TRBV7-6	TRBJ1-2	few	TGTGCCAGCGGACAGTTAAGGGATGGCTACACCTTC	CASGQLRDGYTF
.	TRBV12-3/TRBV12-4	TRBJ1-3	.	TGTGCCAGCAGTTTTCTGGGTCCACTGGGGAGCACCATATATTTT	CASSFLGPLGSTIYF
.	TRBV14	TRBJ2-7	.	TGTGCCAGCAGCCAAGAGGATGCGCAGTACTTC	CASSQEDAQYF
TRBD2	TRBV6-2/TRBV6-3	TRBJ2-7	few	TGTGCCAGCACCACGGGAGGGTACTACGAGCAGTACTTC	CASTTGGYYEQYF
.	TRBV20-1	TRBJ1-2	few	TGCAGTGCTAGAGAAAGGGGATACGGCTACACCTTC	CSARERGYGYTF
TRBD2	TRBV4-3	TRBJ2-1	.	TGCGCCAGCAGCCAAGATTCACTAGCGGGGGCCCTCAGCTCCTACAATGAGCAGTTCTTC	CASSQDSLAGALSSYNEQFF
TRBD2	TRBV11-2	TRBJ2-7	few	TGTGCCAGCACCCTAGCGGGGGGAATCTACGAGCAGTACTTC	CASTLAGGIYEQYF
.	TRBV9	TRBJ2-3	once	TGTGTCAGCAGCGTAGGTTTAGGAGGGGGCACAGATACGCAGTATTTT	CVSSVGLGGGTDTQYF
.	TRBV14	TRBJ1-1	.	TGTGCCAGCAGCCAAGATGTTGGAGGATCCTACATGAACACTGAAGCTTTCTTT	CASSQDVGGSYMNTEAFF
TRBD1	TRBV5-1	TRBJ1-1	few	TGCGCCAGCAGCTTGATTCCAGGGGGCTTTGGCACTGAAGCTTTCTTT	CASSLIPGGFGTEAFF
.	TRBV7-3	TRBJ1-3	.	TGTGCCAGCAGCTTAACTCCTGCGACAGCCTCTGGAAACACCATATATTTT	CASSLTPATASGNTIYF
.	TRBV5-5	TRBJ2-3	few	TGTGCCAGCAGCTTAAGGTCTCGGATTAGCACAGATACGCAGTATTTT	CASSLRSRISTDTQYF
.	TRBV9	TRBJ2-5	.	TGTGCCAGCAGCGCAGGGGGGAAATCCTACAATGAGCGGTACTTC	CASSAGGKSYNERYF
TRBD1	TRBV12-3/TRBV12-4	TRBJ2-7	.	TGTGCCAGCAGTAAGGAACAGGGGGCGACTGGATCCTACGAGCAGTACTTC	CASSKEQGATGSYEQYF
.	TRBV5-1	TRBJ1-2	.	TGCGCCAGCAGCGATACGGACAGAGGGGGCTACACCTTC	CASSDTDRGGYTF
.	TRBV18	TRBJ2-1	.	TGTGCCAGCTCACAAGGGGTCCGCTACAATGAGCAGTTCTTC	CASSQGVRYNEQFF
.	TRBV7-9	TRBJ1-1	.	TGTGCCGAAACACAGGGGAACACTGAAGCTTTCTTT	CAETQGNTEAFF
.	TRBV6-1	TRBJ1-2	.	TGTGCCAGCAATCGTTATTCGGCTAACTATGGCTACACCTTC	CASNRYSANYGYTF
.	TRBV5-6	TRBJ1-5	few	TGTGCCAGCAGCCCGGGAATAGGCAATCAGCCCCAGCATTTT	CASSPGIGNQPQHF
.	TRBV28	TRBJ2-3	few	TGTACCAGCAGTCAGCGGCGTAGCACAGATACGCAGTATTTT	CTSSQRRSTDTQYF
.	TRBV9	TRBJ1-1	few	TGTGCCAGCAGCTCGGGCGGGGGGCGGAACACTGAAGCTTTCTTT	CASSSGGGRNTEAFF
.	TRBV29-1	TRBJ1-2	few	TGCAGCGTTGCGAGGTGGGGGTATGGCTACACCTTC	CSVARWGYGYTF
.	TRBV12-3/TRBV12-4	TRBJ1-5	.	TGTGCCAGCAGTTTAACTTCTGGATATAGCAATCAGCCCCAGCATTTT	CASSLTSGYSNQPQHF
.	TRBV5-1	TRBJ2-6	.	TGCGCCGTCAGGACAGAGTCTGGGGCCAACGTCCTGACTTTC	CAVRTESGANVLTF
.	TRBV6-5	TRBJ2-1	.	TGTGCCAGCAGTTACTCTGGAGACAGCCTTTATGAGCAGTTCTTC	CASSYSGDSLYEQFF
.	TRBV6-6	TRBJ2-1	.	TGTACCAGCAGTTATGGCAATGAGCAGTTCTTC	CTSSYGNEQFF
.	TRBV27	TRBJ2-1	.	TGTGCCAGCAGTTTAGACTCCGGCTGGGTCAAAATTACTCGAAATGAGCAGTTCTTC	CASSLDSGWVKITRNEQFF
.	TRBV5-1	TRBJ2-5	few	TGCGCCAGCAGCTGGGACCCGAGTGAGACCCAGTACTTC	CASSWDPSETQYF
.	TRBV5-1	TRBJ2-2	.	TGCGCCAGCAGCTTGCGGTGGGGTTTGTCCGGGGAGCTGTTTTTT	CASSLRWGLSGELFF
.	TRBV7-6	TRBJ1-2	.	TGTGCCAGCAGCTTAGGCGACGGGAGTAACTATGGCTACACCTTC	CASSLGDGSNYGYTF
.	TRBV5-1	TRBJ2-5	few	TGCGCCAGCAGCTTTTTAAGCGGTCAAGAGACCCAGTACTTC	CASSFLSGQETQYF
.	TRBV18	TRBJ2-2	.	TGTGCCAGCTCCCCACTCAGCCGCAGTGCCGGGGAGCTGTTTTTT	CASSPLSRSAGELFF
.	TRBV24-1	TRBJ2-7	.	TGTGCCACCAGTGATACCGGGACAACGAACCCCTACGAGCAGTACTTC	CATSDTGTTNPYEQYF
.	TRBV5-1	TRBJ2-3	.	TGCGCCAGCAGCTCCCGGTTCAACACAGATACGCAGTATTTT	CASSSRFNTDTQYF
.	TRBV7-9	TRBJ1-6	.	TGTGCCAGCAGCATCGGGACCGCGGGGAATTCACCCCTCCACTTT	CASSIGTAGNSPLHF
TRBD2	TRBV27	TRBJ2-7	.	TGTGCCAGCAGTAATAGCGGGGCCTCCTACGAGCAGTACTTC	CASSNSGASYEQYF
.	TRBV20-1	TRBJ2-1	many	TGCAGTGCACCAAGCGAGCGCTCCTACAATGAGCAGTTCTTC	CSAPSERSYNEQFF
.	TRBV20-1	TRBJ2-5	.	TGCAGCGCCGTGGACCGGGGAGGGACCCAGTACTTC	CSAVDRGGTQYF
.	TRBV4-3	TRBJ2-1	.	TGCGCCAGCAGCCCGACGGCGGGGGCTAACAATGAGCAGTTCTTC	CASSPTAGANNEQFF
.	TRBV7-2	TRBJ2-3	few	TGTGCCAGCAGCTTAGATGCGGGGTACACAGATACGCAGTATTTT	CASSLDAGYTDTQYF
.	TRBV7-9	TRBJ1-1	.	TGTGCCAGCAGCTTAGATCGGTTAATCAACACTGAAGCTTTCTTT	CASSLDRLINTEAFF
.	TRBV12-3/TRBV12-4	TRBJ1-2	.	TGTGCCAGCAGCCATCAAACAGTCTCTAACTATGGCTACACCTTC	CASSHQTVSNYGYTF
TRBD2	TRBV9	TRBJ2-5	few	TGTGCCAGCAGCGTAGCAGCCCAGCGGGGGATACAAGAGACTCAGTACTTC	CASSVAAQRGIQETQYF
TRBD1	TRBV29-1	TRBJ1-2	.	TGCAGCGTAATAAGACAGGGGTTCACTAACTATGGCTACACCTTC	CSVIRQGFTNYGYTF
.	TRBV11-2	TRBJ2-1	few	TGTGCCAGCAGCTGGACTCAGAATGAGCAGTTCTTC	CASSWTQNEQFF
.	TRBV20-1	TRBJ1-4	.	TGCAGTGCTAGAGATTCGACCAAATTTAATGAAAAACTGTTTTTT	CSARDSTKFNEKLFF
TRBD1	TRBV28	TRBJ1-5	.	TGTGCCAGCAGTTATGGGACAGACAGCAATCAGCCCCAGCATTTT	CASSYGTDSNQPQHF